What follows are 24 T cell receptor beta chains derived from one specimen sequenced in a study of blood T cells in healthy people across ages. Then a second PCR, running roughly 7 to 11 cycles, was carried out with a sample-barcoded 5' primer and a J-beta primer mix. TCRdb re-called the 5' RACE reads through MiXCR, storing one row per CDR3 protein. The sample has about 1.8 million distinct CDR3 sequences; roughly 50% are singletons. The sequenced material came from blood. Receptor source: a middle-aged woman in good health.

V gene TRBV20-1 combines with J gene TRBJ2-5; D call uncertain. The V end was cut by 5 bases, the J end by 5 bases, with 9 bases between. From germline, CDR1 is DFQATT and CDR2 SNEGSKA (reference sequence). CDR3 length: 11 residues. The CDR3 region has the DNA TGCAGTGCTTTCCCTAGGGAGACCCAGTACTTC. Translated: CSAFPRETQYF.

The chain combines TRBV25-1 with TRBJ1-4; TRBD1 is a possible D gene (5 bases). Trimming removed 3 bases at V and 10 bases at J, with 18 bases between. The CDR3 totals 15 residues. The germline V gene has CDR1 MGHDK and CDR2 SYGVNS. The chain's CDR3 is CASSEPRGHPRKLFF. In DNA, the CDR3 is TGTGCCAGCAGTGAGCCCCGTGGACATCCTAGAAAACTGTTTTTT.

This clonotype was seen only once. The chain combines TRBV3-1 with TRBJ2-5; 7 nucleotides match TRBD1. After removal of 0 bases from V and 2 bases from J, the junction contained 12 bases not matched to a gene. CDR3 length equals 18 residues. Looked up from germline, CDR1 is LGHDT and CDR2 is YNNKEL (reference sequence). The CDR3 reads CASSQDVQGGGFQETQYF. CDR3 sequence (DNA): TGTGCCAGCAGCCAAGATGTGCAAGGGGGCGGCTTTCAAGAGACCCAGTACTTC.

This chain links TRBV3-1 with TRBJ2-3; D is ambiguous. V was cut by 7 bases and J by 4 bases, with 9 bases left in between. The CDR3 sequence is 12 residues long. The V gene's germline CDR1 is LGHDT and CDR2 YNNKEL (reference sequence). The CDR3 here is CASTSRADTQYF. CDR3 sequence (DNA): TGTGCCAGCACCTCTCGGGCAGATACGCAGTATTTT.

The rearrangement joins TRBV7-2 to TRBJ2-1; perhaps TRBD1 as D (5 bases). Trimming cost V 0 bases and J 13 bases, with 16 bases left between them. The CDR3 consists of 14 residues. CDR1 SGHTA and CDR2 FQGNSA come from the germline V gene. CDR3 nucleotide sequence: TGTGCCAGCAGCTTAGCGTCCAGGGTAGAGACCCAGTTCTTC. As protein: CASSLASRVETQFF.

This chain joins TRBV6-2 or TRBV6-3 and TRBJ2-7; weak D call: TRBD1 (7 bases). CDR1 is MNHEY, CDR2 SVGEGT, per germline. The length of the CDR3 is 16 residues. V shed 4 bases and J shed 2 bases, with 18 bases lying between them. The CDR3 loop reads CASSWTRAGGTYEQYF. The CDR3, as DNA: TGTGCCAGCAGTTGGACCCGGGCAGGGGGGACCTACGAGCAGTACTTC.

This chain links TRBV6-6 with TRBJ2-5, with D perhaps matching TRBD2 (5 bases). CDR3 size: 12 residues. V gave up 7 bases and J gave up 3 bases, with 9 bases separating them. Germline V gene data show CDR1 as MNHNY and CDR2 as SVGAGI (reference sequence). As DNA, the CDR3 is TGTGCCAGCAAAAAGAGGGAAGAGACCCAGTACTTC. Translated, it gives CASKKREETQYF.

V gene TRBV5-1 combines with J gene TRBJ1-2, with 7 bases that match TRBD1. This CDR3 is built from 14 residues. The junction had 6 bases not matched to a gene; V was cut back by 7 bases and J by 0 bases. The germline V gene has CDR1 SGHRS and CDR2 YFSETQ. CDR3 nucleotide sequence: TGCGCCAGCGGACAGGAACTACCTAACTATGGCTACACCTTC. Translating it yields CASGQELPNYGYTF. Based on the CDR3 plus reference TRBV5-1 and TRBJ1-2, the full variable domain is KAGVTQTPRYLIKTRGQQVTLSCSPISGHRSVSWYQQTPGQGLQFLFEYFSETQRNKGNFPGRFSGRQFSNSRSEMNVSTLELGDSALYLCASGQELPNYGYTFGSGTRLTVV.

The gene calls are TRBV20-1 and TRBJ2-5; D possibly uses TRBD1 or TRBD2 (5 bases each). Germline CDR1 reads DFQATT; CDR2 reads SNEGSKA (reference sequence). V lost 1 base, J lost 3 bases, and 12 bases lay in between. This CDR3 comprises 14 residues. This CDR3 reads CSARAGTVEETQYF. The CDR3 DNA reads TGCAGTGCTAGAGCCGGGACGGTAGAAGAGACCCAGTACTTC.

Points on this clonotype: At one end, the junction sequence differs from germline, possibly due to a read error. CDR3 sequence: CASSQDRGYGANVLTF. For the CDR3, the DNA is TGTGCCAGCAGTCAAGATCGGGGGTATGGGGCCAACGTCCTGACTTTC. The chain links TRBV3-1 to TRBJ2-6; D might be TRBD2 (6 bases). The CDR3 is 16 amino acids. CDR1 is LGHDT and CDR2 is YNNKEL in the germline V gene (reference sequence).

The chain uses TRBV12-3 or TRBV12-4 and TRBJ2-7; tentative D call: TRBD2 (5 bases). V was shortened by 4 bases and J by 7 bases, with 14 bases between the two germline ends. The CDR3 contains 13 residues. The CDR3 loop is CASSSDFYNEQYF. The CDR3 DNA is TGTGCCAGCAGTTCGGACTTCTACAATGAGCAGTACTTC.

This clonotype has a handful of counts. The rearrangement links TRBV29-1 to TRBJ2-1, with D possibly being TRBD1 (5 bases). This CDR3 contains 15 residues. Per the germline V gene, CDR1 is SQVTM and CDR2 is ANQGSEA. V dropped 4 bases and J dropped 3 bases, with 16 bases sitting between them. The CDR3 spells CSVGEVRAYYNEQFF. CDR3 nucleotides: TGCAGCGTTGGTGAGGTCAGGGCCTACTACAATGAGCAGTTCTTC.

The rearrangement links TRBV20-1 to TRBJ1-5; maybe TRBD1 (6 bases). The CDR3 totals 14 residues. Looked up from germline, CDR1 is DFQATT and CDR2 is SNEGSKA (reference sequence). V was shortened by 3 bases and J by 6 bases, with 15 bases between the two germline ends. CDR3 sequence (DNA): TGCAGTGCTAGCCGAGGACAGACGGGTCAGCCCCAGCATTTT. Translation: CSASRGQTGQPQHF.

The V and J genes are TRBV28 and TRBJ2-4; 7 bases line up with TRBD1. The J call may be incorrect, as the DNA end agrees better with TRBJ2-5. This CDR3 comprises 15 residues. The germline gives CDR1 MDHEN, CDR2 SYDVKM. The CDR3 region is CASNVPGGGQETQYF. The CDR3 region has the DNA TGTGCCAGCAACGTTCCAGGGGGTGGACAAGAGACCCAGTACTTC.

This chain joins TRBV28 and TRBJ1-2, with D unclear. The V gene lost 6 bases and the J gene lost 4 bases, with 6 bases spanning the gap. This CDR3 is 11 amino acids long. CDR1 is MDHEN and CDR2 is SYDVKM in the germline V gene. CDR3 sequence (DNA): TGTGCCAGCAGGCCTAGCTATGGCTACACCTTC. It translates to CASRPSYGYTF.

This clonotype was recorded a few times. The CDR3 DNA is TGTGCCAGCAGCCATCGACAGGGTCCCAATGAGCAGTTCTTC. Translated: CASSHRQGPNEQFF. This rearrangement joins TRBV7-2 to TRBJ2-1; TRBD1 agrees at 7 bases. This CDR3 region has 14 residues. CDR1 is SGHTA and CDR2 is FQGNSA in the germline V gene. V was pared by 5 bases and J by 6 bases, with 7 bases of the junction left unmatched.

This chain's CDR3 is CASSMGGTGYNEQFF. The CDR3 nucleotides read TGTGCCAGCAGTATGGGGGGGACTGGTTACAATGAGCAGTTCTTC. The rearrangement joins TRBV6-2 or TRBV6-3 to TRBJ2-1; 7 bases map to TRBD2. V was clipped by 5 bases and J by 4 bases; unmatched bases: 8. CDR1 MNHEY and CDR2 SVGEGT come from the germline V gene. This CDR3 contains 15 residues.

The sample holds a few counts of this clonotype. V is TRBV10-3 and J is TRBJ2-5; D is unclear. The germline gives CDR1 ENHRY, CDR2 SYGVKD. This CDR3 is 14 amino acids long. V lost 3 bases, J lost 3 bases, and 11 bases lay in between. The CDR3 sequence: CAISDGVAKETQYF. In DNA, the CDR3 is TGTGCCATCAGTGATGGAGTAGCAAAAGAGACCCAGTACTTC.

This clonotype was detected only a few times. V gene TRBV4-2 combines with J gene TRBJ1-1, with unresolved D. The germline V gene encodes CDR1 LGHNA and CDR2 YNFKEQ. The CDR3 has 14 residues. Trimming removed 3 bases at V and 1 base at J, with 9 bases between. The CDR3 region has the DNA TGTGCCAGCAGCCAGCGGGATGGGAACACTGAAGCTTTCTTT. Its translation: CASSQRDGNTEAFF.

Note on this clonotype: One junction end does not reproduce the germline sequence, and a read error may be involved. The chain combines TRBV4-3 with TRBJ1-2, with 10 bases aligning to TRBD1. Looked up from germline, CDR1 is LGHNA and CDR2 is YSLEER. The CDR3 runs 15 residues. The CDR3 DNA sequence: TGCGCCAGCAGCCAACAGGGACAGGGGAACTACGGCTACACCTTC. Translation gives CASSQQGQGNYGYTF.

The V and J genes are TRBV20-1 and TRBJ2-1; no definite D call. The V end was cut by 0 bases, the J end by 9 bases, with 15 bases between. Looked up from germline, CDR1 is DFQATT and CDR2 is SNEGSKA (reference sequence). The CDR3 runs 14 residues. Here the CDR3 DNA reads TGCAGTGCTAGAGACTCGAATTGGTACGGTGAGCAGTTCTTC. Protein product: CSARDSNWYGEQFF.

The rearrangement links TRBV7-2 to TRBJ2-3; no clear D gene. Germline assignment: CDR1 SGHTA and CDR2 FQGNSA. This CDR3 comprises 13 residues. Trimming stripped 1 base from V and 10 bases from J, with 12 bases between. CDR3 sequence: CASSLDTSIAQYF. CDR3 sequence (DNA): TGTGCCAGCAGCTTAGATACGTCCATTGCGCAGTATTTT.

This clonotype was detected a few times. The V and J genes are TRBV28 and TRBJ2-7, with D hard to call. Germline CDR1 MDHEN, CDR2 SYDVKM. Trimming took off 9 bases at V and 5 bases at J, with 17 bases between the two ends. The CDR3 runs 13 residues. The CDR3 region is CASLGNPSNEQYF. CDR3 nucleotides: TGTGCCAGTTTAGGTAATCCAAGCAACGAGCAGTACTTC.

V is TRBV15 and J is TRBJ1-2; D not certain. The CDR3 totals 14 residues. Germline CDR1 LNHNV, CDR2 YYDKDF (reference sequence). The V gene lost 0 bases and the J gene lost 4 bases, with 9 bases spanning the gap. The CDR3 coding sequence is TGTGCCACCAGCAGAGATTATATGGGCTATGGCTACACCTTC. This translates into CATSRDYMGYGYTF.